Listed below are T cell receptor beta chains from one sample, sequenced in a study of cytomegalovirus exposure and HLA in healthy donors. The method was immunoSEQ multiplex PCR; TCRdb's version includes in-frame clones alone and lacks a portion of them. This table has about 120,000 clones, 81% appearing once. Sequenced: PBMCs. The receptors come from a middle-aged woman in good health and CMV-seronegative. Each CDR3 is given with its conserved first and last residue. D genes are given only for firm matches. Clone size appears in some rows only: once, few, many, or a class for an expanded clone.

TRBD1 TRBJ2-1 once TRBV4-1 CASSQDPGPVVTGINEQFF TGCGCCAGCAGCCAAGATCCGGGACCGGTGGTGACAGGGATCAATGAGCAGTTCTTC
- TRBJ1-2 - TRBV5-1 CASSFGQLYGYTF TGCGCCAGCAGCTTCGGACAGCTCTATGGCTACACCTTC
TRBD2 TRBJ2-1 - TRBV9 CASSVELAGGNEQFF TGTGCCAGCAGCGTAGAACTAGCGGGAGGGAATGAGCAGTTCTTC
TRBD1 TRBJ2-7 - TRBV4-3 CASSQGDRKYEQYF TGCGCCAGCAGCCAGGGGGACAGGAAATACGAGCAGTACTTC
TRBD2 TRBJ2-3 - TRBV13 CASSPTDGLAGLTDTQYF TGTGCCAGCAGCCCGACCGACGGACTAGCGGGTTTGACAGATACGCAGTATTTT
- TRBJ1-1 - TRBV7-3 CASSLGGAPEAFF TGTGCCAGCAGCTTGGGGGGAGCCCCTGAAGCTTTCTTT
TRBD1 TRBJ1-5 - TRBV11-2 CASSKGGAMVSQPQHF TGTGCCAGCAGCAAAGGGGGCGCGATGGTCAGTCAGCCCCAGCATTTT
TRBD1 TRBJ1-1 - TRBV19 CASSIGSIDRENTEAFF TGTGCCAGTAGTATAGGATCCATCGACAGGGAGAACACTGAAGCTTTCTTT
TRBD2 TRBJ2-3 - TRBV5-1 CASSLEVSGNADTQYF TGCGCCAGCAGCTTGGAAGTTAGCGGGAACGCAGATACGCAGTATTTT
- TRBJ1-2 few TRBV7-8 CASTQGDYGYTF TGTGCCAGCACGCAAGGGGACTATGGCTACACCTTC
TRBD2 TRBJ2-7 - TRBV5-4 CASSTQILAGANYEQYF TGTGCCAGCAGCACACAAATACTAGCGGGGGCGAACTACGAGCAGTACTTC
- TRBJ1-2 - TRBV12-5 CASGQPGETYGYTF TGTGCTAGTGGTCAGCCGGGGGAGACCTATGGCTACACCTTC
- TRBJ2-1 - TRBV15 CATSRDFQVYNEQFF TGTGCCACCAGCAGAGATTTTCAGGTTTACAATGAGCAGTTCTTC
- TRBJ2-7 once TRBV5-6 CASSEDSLSSYEQYF TGTGCCAGCAGCGAGGACAGCCTGAGCTCCTACGAGCAGTACTTC
- TRBJ1-1 few TRBV30 CAWGGGTEAFF TGTGCCTGGGGGGGCGGGACTGAAGCTTTCTTT
TRBD1 TRBJ1-5 few TRBV6-1 CASQDRGRNQPQHF TGTGCCAGCCAGGACAGGGGACGTAATCAGCCCCAGCATTTT
- TRBJ1-5 - TRBV5-1 CASSLNGAGNQPQHF TGCGCCAGCAGCTTGAATGGGGCAGGCAATCAGCCCCAGCATTTT
TRBD2 TRBJ2-1 - TRBV11-2 CASSYSDTGLAGYNEQFF TGTGCCAGCAGCTATTCCGACACCGGACTAGCGGGCTACAATGAGCAGTTCTTC
TRBD2 TRBJ2-1 - TRBV28 CASSTSAGVGRDEQFF TGTGCCAGCAGTACCTCAGCGGGAGTAGGGAGGGATGAGCAGTTCTTC
- TRBJ2-2 once TRBV6-5 CASTPGGRRELFF TGTGCCAGCACTCCGGGGGGCCGCCGGGAGCTGTTTTTT
- TRBJ1-1 - TRBV10-3 CAISGTDTEAFF TGTGCCATCAGTGGGACTGACACTGAAGCTTTCTTT
- TRBJ1-1 - TRBV19 CASSIEFRGTTEAFF TGTGCCAGTAGTATAGAATTTCGGGGTACTACTGAAGCTTTCTTT
TRBD1 TRBJ2-7 - TRBV7-2 CASSPGQGNEQYF TGTGCCAGCAGCCCGGGACAGGGGAACGAGCAGTACTTC
- TRBJ1-1 - TRBV12-2 CAPQKSEAFF TGTGCACCCCAAAAATCTGAAGCTTTCTTT
- TRBJ1-1 once TRBV30 CAWEKQGRGTEAFF TGTGCCTGGGAGAAACAGGGTCGCGGCACTGAAGCTTTCTTT
- TRBJ2-7 - TRBV13 CASSLMTSKSYEQYF TGTGCCAGCAGCCTCATGACTAGTAAATCCTACGAGCAGTACTTC
TRBD2 TRBJ2-3 - TRBV7-2 CASSSHSGGAKNTQYF TGTGCCAGCAGCTCCCACTCCGGGGGGGCCAAGAATACGCAGTATTTT
- TRBJ2-2 - TRBV19 CASRDFYLNTGELFF TGTGCCAGTAGGGACTTCTACCTAAACACCGGGGAGCTGTTTTTT
- TRBJ2-3 few TRBV6-5 CASSYQVGGHTDTQYF TGTGCCAGCAGTTACCAGGTGGGAGGCCACACAGATACGCAGTATTTT
- TRBJ2-7 - TRBV19 CASSRGFSYEQYF TGTGCCAGTAGTCGGGGATTCTCCTACGAGCAGTACTTC
- TRBJ1-1 - TRBV6-5 CASRFGQRTEAFF TGTGCCAGCAGGTTCGGACAGAGGACTGAAGCTTTCTTT